This T cell receptor beta chain comes out of a study of response to subunit inactivated influenza vaccine. The study, taken as a whole, reports: Authors suggested each seasonal influenza vaccination recruits few new T cells.

TCRdb reanalysed the RT-PCR reads using MiXCR and keeps one entry per CDR3 protein. The sample has roughly 700,000 distinct CDR3 sequences, approximately 14% seen once. A note on this clonotype: What it binds is not known.

Germline V gives CDR1 MNHNS, CDR2 SASEGT. The V and J ends lost 6 bases and 14 bases, in that order; junction bases with no gene match: 16. This CDR3 is 14 amino acids long. The starting material was PBMCs from blood, obtained 14 days before vaccination. This receptor was identified in a man aged 45-65 years who received an inactivated influenza vaccine. V is TRBV6-1 and J is TRBJ2-3; 8 bases are a match to TRBD1. The CDR3 here is CASRVDRGTVTGYF. CDR3 DNA: TGTGCCAGCAGGGTCGACAGGGGTACCGTTACGGGGTATTTT.